This T cell receptor beta chain emerged from a study of technical replicates of blood from a handful of donors. Profiled with immunoSEQ multiplex PCR; TCRdb holds only in-frame clones, not every one. The sample has some 70,000 clones, nearly 97% seen once. The CDR3 covers 12 residues. Trimming removed 4 bases at V and 4 bases at J, with 7 bases between. Germline V gives CDR1 LNHDA, CDR2 SQIVND (reference sequence). Sequences were obtained from T cells isolated from PBMCs. The origin of this receptor is a human donor in good health. The rearrangement uses TRBV19 and TRBJ1-1; D is unresolved. The CDR3 region is CASSTRGTEAFF. In DNA, the CDR3 is TGTGCCAGTAGTACGAGAGGCACTGAAGCTTTCTTT.